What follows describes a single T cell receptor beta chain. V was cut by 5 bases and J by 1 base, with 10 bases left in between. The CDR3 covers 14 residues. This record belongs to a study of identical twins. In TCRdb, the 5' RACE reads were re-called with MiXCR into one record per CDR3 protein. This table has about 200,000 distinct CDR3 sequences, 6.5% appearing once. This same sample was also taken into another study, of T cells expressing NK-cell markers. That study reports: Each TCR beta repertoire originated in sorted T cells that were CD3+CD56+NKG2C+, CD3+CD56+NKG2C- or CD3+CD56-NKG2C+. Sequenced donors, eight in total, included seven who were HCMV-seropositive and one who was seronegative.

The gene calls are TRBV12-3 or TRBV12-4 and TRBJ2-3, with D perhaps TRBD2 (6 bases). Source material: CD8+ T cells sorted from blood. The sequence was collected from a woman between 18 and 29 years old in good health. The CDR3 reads CASSRRVGTDTQYF. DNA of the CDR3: TGTGCCAGCAGTAGGAGGGTGGGCACAGATACGCAGTATTTT.